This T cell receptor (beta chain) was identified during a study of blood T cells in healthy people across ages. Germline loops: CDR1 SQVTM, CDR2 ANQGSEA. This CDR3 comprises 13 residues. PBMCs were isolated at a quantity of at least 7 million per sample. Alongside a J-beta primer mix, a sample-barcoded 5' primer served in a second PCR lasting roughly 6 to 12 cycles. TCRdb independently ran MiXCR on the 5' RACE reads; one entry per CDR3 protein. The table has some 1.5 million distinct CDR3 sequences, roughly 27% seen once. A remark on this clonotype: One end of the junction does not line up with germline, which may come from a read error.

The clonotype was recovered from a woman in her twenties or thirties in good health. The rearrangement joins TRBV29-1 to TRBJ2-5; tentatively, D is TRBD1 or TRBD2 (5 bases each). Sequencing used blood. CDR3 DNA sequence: TGCAGCGTGGGGGACGGAGGCCTGGAGACTCAGTACTTC. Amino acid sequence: CSVGDGGLETQYF. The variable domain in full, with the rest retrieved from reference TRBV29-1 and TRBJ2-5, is SAVISQKPSRDICQRGTSLTIQCQVDSQVTMMFWYRQQPGQSLTLIATANQGSEATYESGFVIDKFPISRPNLTFSTLTVSNMSPEDSSIYLCSVGDGGLETQYFGPGTRLLVL.